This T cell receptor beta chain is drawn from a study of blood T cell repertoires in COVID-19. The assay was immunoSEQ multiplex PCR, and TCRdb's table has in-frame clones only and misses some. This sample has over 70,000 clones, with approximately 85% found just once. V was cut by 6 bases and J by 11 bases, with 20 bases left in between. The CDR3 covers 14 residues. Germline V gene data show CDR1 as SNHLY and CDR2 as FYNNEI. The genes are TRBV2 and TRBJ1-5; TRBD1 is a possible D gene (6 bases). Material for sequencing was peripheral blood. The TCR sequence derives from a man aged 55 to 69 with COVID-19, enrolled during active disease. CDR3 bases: TGTGCCAGCAGCGTACGGGACGCCTCAGGGGCCCAGCATTTT. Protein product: CASSVRDASGAQHF.